The rows below give T cell receptor beta chains drawn from one sample of a study of blood T cell repertoires in COVID-19. Measured with immunoSEQ multiplex PCR; TCRdb has only the in-frame clones, and not every one. This sample yields about 150,000 clones, of which about 90% are seen a single time; approximately 0.59% belongs to the top ten. Sequences were obtained from peripheral blood. The receptors here all came from a man over 45 with acute or convalescent COVID-19. Each CDR3 is given with its conserved first and last residue. A D gene is named only where the DNA matches it firmly. Expanded clones get a size class; other rows say once, few or many, or leave the size out.

clone_size: once
v_call: TRBV4-1
j_call: TRBJ1-4
d_call: TRBD1
cdr3_nt: TGCGCCAGCAGCCACACCGGGACAGTACATGAAAAACTGTTTTTT
cdr3_aa: CASSHTGTVHEKLFF

clone_size: -
v_call: TRBV7-9
j_call: TRBJ2-2
d_call: -
cdr3_nt: TGTGCCAGCAGCTTAGTCGCGGTCACTAACACCGGGGAGCTGTTTTTT
cdr3_aa: CASSLVAVTNTGELFF

clone_size: -
v_call: TRBV4-1
j_call: TRBJ2-7
d_call: TRBD1
cdr3_nt: TGCGCCAGCAGCCAGGTAACAGGGGGCTCCTACGAGCAGTACTTC
cdr3_aa: CASSQVTGGSYEQYF

clone_size: -
v_call: TRBV5-1
j_call: TRBJ1-1
d_call: TRBD1
cdr3_nt: TGCGCCAGCAGCTGGGGGACAGGGGGTATTGGTAACACTGAAGCTTTCTTT
cdr3_aa: CASSWGTGGIGNTEAFF

clone_size: -
v_call: TRBV7-7
j_call: TRBJ1-6
d_call: -
cdr3_nt: TGTGCTAGCAGCTACGGTCCGGGGTCACCCCTCCACTTT
cdr3_aa: CASSYGPGSPLHF

clone_size: -
v_call: TRBV7-2
j_call: TRBJ2-3
d_call: TRBD1
cdr3_nt: TGTGCCAGCAGCTCGTGGACAGGGCAAGATACGCAGTATTTT
cdr3_aa: CASSSWTGQDTQYF

clone_size: -
v_call: TRBV2
j_call: TRBJ1-3
d_call: TRBD1
cdr3_nt: TGTGCCAGCAGGCCCAGGGGGCATTCTGGAAACACCATATATTTT
cdr3_aa: CASRPRGHSGNTIYF

clone_size: -
v_call: TRBV7-2
j_call: TRBJ2-1
d_call: -
cdr3_nt: TGTGCCAGCAGCCATAGCGGCCTCTACAATGAGCAGTTCTTC
cdr3_aa: CASSHSGLYNEQFF

clone_size: -
v_call: TRBV6-5
j_call: TRBJ2-7
d_call: TRBD1
cdr3_nt: TGTGCCAGCAGCCGGGACAGCGCTTACTACGAGCAGTACTTC
cdr3_aa: CASSRDSAYYEQYF

clone_size: -
v_call: TRBV11-3
j_call: TRBJ2-5
d_call: TRBD1
cdr3_nt: TGTGCCAGCAGCAGTAGGGGGACAGGGGGCGGCGAGACCCAGTACTTC
cdr3_aa: CASSSRGTGGGETQYF

clone_size: -
v_call: TRBV3-1/TRBV3-2
j_call: TRBJ1-3
d_call: -
cdr3_nt: TGTGCCAGCAGCCAAGATGACCCCGGGACTTTTGTTTCTGGAAACACCATATATTTT
cdr3_aa: CASSQDDPGTFVSGNTIYF

clone_size: few
v_call: TRBV7-6
j_call: TRBJ2-2
d_call: TRBD2
cdr3_nt: TGTGCCAGCAGGGGAGGAGGTCTAGCGGGGGACGGGGAGCTGTTTTTT
cdr3_aa: CASRGGGLAGDGELFF

clone_size: -
v_call: TRBV6-4
j_call: TRBJ1-2
d_call: -
cdr3_nt: TGTGCCAGCAGTGACTCGAGTCGGGGTCAGAACTATGGCTACACCTTC
cdr3_aa: CASSDSSRGQNYGYTF

clone_size: -
v_call: TRBV4-3
j_call: TRBJ2-3
d_call: -
cdr3_nt: TGCGCCAGCAGCCAAGACACAGCCACAGATACGCAGTATTTT
cdr3_aa: CASSQDTATDTQYF

clone_size: -
v_call: TRBV20-1
j_call: TRBJ2-5
d_call: -
cdr3_nt: TGCAGTGCTAGTTTGTCCTACCAGACCCAGTACTTC
cdr3_aa: CSASLSYQTQYF

clone_size: -
v_call: TRBV6-5
j_call: TRBJ2-2
d_call: TRBD2
cdr3_nt: TGTGCCAGCAAGGGACTAGCGGGAAACACCGGGGAGCTGTTTTTT
cdr3_aa: CASKGLAGNTGELFF

clone_size: -
v_call: TRBV28
j_call: TRBJ2-7
d_call: TRBD2
cdr3_nt: TGTGCCAGCAGTAGACTAGCGGTCGAGCAGTACTTC
cdr3_aa: CASSRLAVEQYF

clone_size: -
v_call: TRBV28
j_call: TRBJ2-7
d_call: -
cdr3_nt: TGTGCCAGCACCTACGGGGGGCACGACGAGCAGTACTTC
cdr3_aa: CASTYGGHDEQYF

clone_size: -
v_call: TRBV4-3
j_call: TRBJ2-1
d_call: -
cdr3_nt: TGCGCCAGCAGCCAAGATTCCGGGGGATCCCCACAGTTCTTC
cdr3_aa: CASSQDSGGSPQFF

clone_size: -
v_call: TRBV5-1
j_call: TRBJ2-1
d_call: TRBD2
cdr3_nt: TGCGCCAGCAGCCTCGGGACTAGCGGGAGAAGTGAGCAGTTCTTC
cdr3_aa: CASSLGTSGRSEQFF

clone_size: -
v_call: TRBV9
j_call: TRBJ1-5
d_call: -
cdr3_nt: TGTGCCAGCAGCCCCCCCGGCAGGGCGGATCAGCCCCAGCATTTT
cdr3_aa: CASSPPGRADQPQHF

clone_size: -
v_call: TRBV7-3
j_call: TRBJ2-7
d_call: -
cdr3_nt: TGTGCCAGCAGCCCGTACTCCTACGAGCAGTACTTC
cdr3_aa: CASSPYSYEQYF

clone_size: once
v_call: TRBV19
j_call: TRBJ1-4
d_call: -
cdr3_nt: TGTGCCAGTAGCCCACTCCGAAGGAGGGGCGCAACTAATGAAAAACTGTTTTTT
cdr3_aa: CASSPLRRRGATNEKLFF

clone_size: -
v_call: TRBV7-9
j_call: TRBJ1-3
d_call: -
cdr3_nt: TGTGCCAGCAGCTTCCAGGGAGGTTTAGGAAACACCATATATTTT
cdr3_aa: CASSFQGGLGNTIYF

clone_size: -
v_call: TRBV7-2
j_call: TRBJ2-7
d_call: TRBD1
cdr3_nt: TGTGCCAGCAGCTCACGACAGGGCCCCTACGAGCAGTACTTC
cdr3_aa: CASSSRQGPYEQYF

clone_size: once
v_call: TRBV6-1
j_call: TRBJ2-3
d_call: -
cdr3_nt: TGTGCCAGCAGTGAAACTCGAAATACGCAGTATTTT
cdr3_aa: CASSETRNTQYF

clone_size: -
v_call: TRBV29-1
j_call: TRBJ1-2
d_call: TRBD1
cdr3_nt: TGCAGCGTAGCCCCGACAGGGAGAGTCGGGGGCTATGGCTACACCTTC
cdr3_aa: CSVAPTGRVGGYGYTF

clone_size: -
v_call: TRBV29-1
j_call: TRBJ1-1
d_call: -
cdr3_nt: TGCAGCGTCCGGTCCGGGGTCGGAATCGGCACTGAAGCTTTCTTT
cdr3_aa: CSVRSGVGIGTEAFF

clone_size: -
v_call: TRBV28
j_call: TRBJ2-7
d_call: -
cdr3_nt: TGTGCCAGCAGTTTATATGAGCGCAGCTACGAGCAGTACTTC
cdr3_aa: CASSLYERSYEQYF

clone_size: -
v_call: TRBV4-2
j_call: TRBJ1-1
d_call: TRBD1
cdr3_nt: TGTGCCAGCAGCCAGGAGACCGGGACAGTACTAATGAACACTGAAGCTTTCTTT
cdr3_aa: CASSQETGTVLMNTEAFF

clone_size: -
v_call: TRBV13
j_call: TRBJ2-1
d_call: -
cdr3_nt: TGTGCCAGCCTCGAGCAGGGTGGTTACAATGAGCAGTTCTTC
cdr3_aa: CASLEQGGYNEQFF

clone_size: -
v_call: TRBV9
j_call: TRBJ2-5
d_call: TRBD1
cdr3_nt: TGTGCCAGCAGCTCAGGGACAGGGGAGACCCAGTACTTC
cdr3_aa: CASSSGTGETQYF

clone_size: -
v_call: TRBV6-5
j_call: TRBJ2-1
d_call: TRBD1
cdr3_nt: TGTGCCAGCAGTTACCGGGACAGGGGTATTCAGTTCTTC
cdr3_aa: CASSYRDRGIQFF

clone_size: -
v_call: TRBV11-1
j_call: TRBJ2-2
d_call: -
cdr3_nt: TGTGCCAGCAGCTTAGGTGCAGGGACCGGGGAGCTGTTTTTT
cdr3_aa: CASSLGAGTGELFF

clone_size: -
v_call: TRBV5-1
j_call: TRBJ2-7
d_call: TRBD2
cdr3_nt: TGCGCCAGCACCCCTGGAGTGAGCGGGAGTAACTACGAGCAGTACTTC
cdr3_aa: CASTPGVSGSNYEQYF

clone_size: -
v_call: TRBV7-9
j_call: TRBJ2-7
d_call: -
cdr3_nt: TGTGCCAGCGGTAGCGGAAACTCCTACGAGCAGTACTTC
cdr3_aa: CASGSGNSYEQYF

clone_size: -
v_call: TRBV5-8
j_call: TRBJ2-2
d_call: -
cdr3_nt: TGTGCCAGCAGCTTGGAACAGGGTGGAACCGGGGAGCTGTTTTTT
cdr3_aa: CASSLEQGGTGELFF

clone_size: -
v_call: TRBV15
j_call: TRBJ2-3
d_call: -
cdr3_nt: TGTGCCACCAGCATTAGCGCGCTGAGCACAGATACGCAGTATTTT
cdr3_aa: CATSISALSTDTQYF

clone_size: -
v_call: TRBV2
j_call: TRBJ1-5
d_call: TRBD1
cdr3_nt: TGTGCCAGCAGGGGGGACAGAAATCAGCCCCAGCATTTT
cdr3_aa: CASRGDRNQPQHF

clone_size: -
v_call: TRBV19
j_call: TRBJ2-1
d_call: -
cdr3_nt: TGTGCCAGTAGCCGGACTAAATACAATGAGCAGTTCTTC
cdr3_aa: CASSRTKYNEQFF

clone_size: -
v_call: TRBV7-2
j_call: TRBJ2-3
d_call: -
cdr3_nt: TGTGCCAGCAGCCCCGCAGATACGCAGTATTTT
cdr3_aa: CASSPADTQYF

clone_size: -
v_call: TRBV7-9
j_call: TRBJ2-3
d_call: -
cdr3_nt: TGTGCCAGCAGCTTGCAGGATACGCAGTATTTT
cdr3_aa: CASSLQDTQYF

clone_size: -
v_call: TRBV7-9
j_call: TRBJ2-7
d_call: TRBD2
cdr3_nt: TGTGCCAGCAGCTTACGTGGGAGGGTAGAAGACGAGCAGTACTTC
cdr3_aa: CASSLRGRVEDEQYF

clone_size: -
v_call: TRBV29-1
j_call: TRBJ2-5
d_call: -
cdr3_nt: TGCAGCGCCATAAACAGGGGGGGAGACCAAGAGACCCAGTACTTC
cdr3_aa: CSAINRGGDQETQYF